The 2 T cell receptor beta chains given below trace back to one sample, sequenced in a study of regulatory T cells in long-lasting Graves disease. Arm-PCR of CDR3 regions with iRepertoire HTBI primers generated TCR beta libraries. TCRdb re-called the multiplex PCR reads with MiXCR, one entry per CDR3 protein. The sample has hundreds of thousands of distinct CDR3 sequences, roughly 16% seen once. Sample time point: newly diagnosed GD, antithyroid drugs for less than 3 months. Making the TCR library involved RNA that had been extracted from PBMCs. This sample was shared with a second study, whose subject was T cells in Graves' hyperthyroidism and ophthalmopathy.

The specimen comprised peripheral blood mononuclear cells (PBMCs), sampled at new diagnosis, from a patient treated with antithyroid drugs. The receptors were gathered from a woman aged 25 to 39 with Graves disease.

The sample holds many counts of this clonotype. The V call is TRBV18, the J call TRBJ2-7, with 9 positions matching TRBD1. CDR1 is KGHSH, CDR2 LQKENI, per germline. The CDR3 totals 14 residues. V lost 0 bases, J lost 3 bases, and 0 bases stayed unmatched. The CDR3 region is CASSPPGQGYEQYF. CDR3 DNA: TGTGCCAGCTCACCACCGGGACAGGGCTACGAGCAGTACTTC.

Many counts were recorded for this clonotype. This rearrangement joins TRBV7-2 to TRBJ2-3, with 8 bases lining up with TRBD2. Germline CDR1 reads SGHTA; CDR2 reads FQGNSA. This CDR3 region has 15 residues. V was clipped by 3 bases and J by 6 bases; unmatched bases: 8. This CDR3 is CASSFTGTSADTQYF. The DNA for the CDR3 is TGTGCCAGCAGCTTTACCGGGACTAGTGCGGATACGCAGTATTTT.